Reported below is one T cell receptor (beta chain). As handled by the study authors: Sample TCR counts, which ranged from roughly 20,000 to 750,000, had a median of around 96,000. TCRdb recomputed calls from the RACE reads with MiXCR, one row per CDR3 protein. V and J calls and clone size were set by TCRdb, not the authors. The sample has some 400,000 distinct CDR3 sequences; approximately 5% are singletons. The time point: pre-sensitization, week 0. Treatment indicated: therapeutic diphenylcyclopropenone sensitization with weekly scalp DPC. Those who donated were patients with alopecia, 18 to 70 years of age, and suitable for DPC. These data are taken from a study of human T cells and chemical hapten exposure. CDR3 size: 12 residues. Trimming took off 5 bases at V and 1 base at J, with 5 bases between the two ends. CDR1 MNHNS and CDR2 SASEGT come from the germline V gene.

This receptor was identified in a woman in her forties or fifties with alopecia areata. Some clones in this sample may be carry-over from other donors' samples. Sequenced material: whole blood, taken in connection with sensitization to the hapten diphenylcyclopropenone (DPC). V is TRBV6-1 and J is TRBJ1-1; D unresolved. CDR3 in amino acids: CASSIQNTEAFF. In DNA form, the CDR3 reads TGTGCCAGCAGTATTCAGAACACTGAAGCTTTCTTT.